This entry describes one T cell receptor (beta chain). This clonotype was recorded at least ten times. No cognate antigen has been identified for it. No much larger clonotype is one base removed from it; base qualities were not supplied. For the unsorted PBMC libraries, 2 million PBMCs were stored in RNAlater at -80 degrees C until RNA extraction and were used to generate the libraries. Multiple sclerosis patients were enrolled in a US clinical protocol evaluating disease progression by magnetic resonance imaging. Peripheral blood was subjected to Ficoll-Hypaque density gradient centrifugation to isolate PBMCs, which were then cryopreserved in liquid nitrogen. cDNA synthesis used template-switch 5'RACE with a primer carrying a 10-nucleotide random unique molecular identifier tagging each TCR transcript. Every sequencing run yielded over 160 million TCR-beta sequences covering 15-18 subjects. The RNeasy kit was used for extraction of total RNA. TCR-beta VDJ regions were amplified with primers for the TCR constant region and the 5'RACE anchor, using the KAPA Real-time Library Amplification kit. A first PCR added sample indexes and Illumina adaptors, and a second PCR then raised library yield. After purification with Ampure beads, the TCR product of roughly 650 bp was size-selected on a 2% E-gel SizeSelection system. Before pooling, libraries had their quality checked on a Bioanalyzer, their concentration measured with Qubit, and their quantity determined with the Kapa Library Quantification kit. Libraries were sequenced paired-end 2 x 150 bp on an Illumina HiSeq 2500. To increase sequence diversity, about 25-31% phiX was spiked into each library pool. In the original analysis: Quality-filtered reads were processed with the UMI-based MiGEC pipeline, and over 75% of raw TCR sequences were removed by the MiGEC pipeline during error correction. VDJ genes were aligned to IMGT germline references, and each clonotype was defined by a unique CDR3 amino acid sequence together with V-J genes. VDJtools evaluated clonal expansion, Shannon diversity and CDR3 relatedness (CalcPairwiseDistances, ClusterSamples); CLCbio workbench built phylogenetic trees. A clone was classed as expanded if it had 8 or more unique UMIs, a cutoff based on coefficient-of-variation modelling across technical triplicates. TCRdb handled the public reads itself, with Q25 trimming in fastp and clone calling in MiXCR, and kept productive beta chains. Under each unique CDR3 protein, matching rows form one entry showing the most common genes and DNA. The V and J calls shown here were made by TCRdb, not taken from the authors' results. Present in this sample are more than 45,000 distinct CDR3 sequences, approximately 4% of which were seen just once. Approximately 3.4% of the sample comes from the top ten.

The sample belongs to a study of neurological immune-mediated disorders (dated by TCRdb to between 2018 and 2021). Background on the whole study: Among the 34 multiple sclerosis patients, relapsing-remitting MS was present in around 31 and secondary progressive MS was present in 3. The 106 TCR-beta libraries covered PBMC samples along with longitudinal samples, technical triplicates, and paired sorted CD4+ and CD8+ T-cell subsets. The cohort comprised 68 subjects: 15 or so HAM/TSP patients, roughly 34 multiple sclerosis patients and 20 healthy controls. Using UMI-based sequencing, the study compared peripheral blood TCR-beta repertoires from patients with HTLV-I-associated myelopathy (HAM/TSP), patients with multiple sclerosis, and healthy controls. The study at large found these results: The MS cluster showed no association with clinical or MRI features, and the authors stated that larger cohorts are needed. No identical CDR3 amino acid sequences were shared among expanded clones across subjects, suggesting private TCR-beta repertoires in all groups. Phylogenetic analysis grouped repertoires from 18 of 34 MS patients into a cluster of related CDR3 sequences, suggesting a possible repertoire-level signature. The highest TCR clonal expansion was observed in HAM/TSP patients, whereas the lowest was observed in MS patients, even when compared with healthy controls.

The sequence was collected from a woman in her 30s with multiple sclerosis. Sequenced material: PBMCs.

The CDR3 has the sequence CASRGRGGFTEAFF. The DNA sequence is given as TGCGCCAGCAGAGGGAGAGGGGGGTTCACTGAAGCTTTCTTT. The chain employs TRBV5-1 and TRBJ1-1; tentative D gene TRBD1, with 6 bases matching. The cysteine opens and the phenylalanine closes a CDR3 of 14 amino acids. The read is trimmed to its CDR3 DNA, 42 bases read in frame from base 1. CDR1 and CDR2 are drawn from the germline V gene: SGHRS, YFSETQ. V is cut by 5 bases and J by 4 bases, and the space between the germline ends is 15 bases. This CDR3, with the reference TRBV5-1 and TRBJ1-1 proteins standing in past its ends, gives the full variable domain KAGVTQTPRYLIKTRGQQVTLSCSPISGHRSVSWYQQTPGQGLQFLFEYFSETQRNKGNFPGRFSGRQFSNSRSEMNVSTLELGDSALYLCASRGRGGFTEAFFGQGTRLTVV.